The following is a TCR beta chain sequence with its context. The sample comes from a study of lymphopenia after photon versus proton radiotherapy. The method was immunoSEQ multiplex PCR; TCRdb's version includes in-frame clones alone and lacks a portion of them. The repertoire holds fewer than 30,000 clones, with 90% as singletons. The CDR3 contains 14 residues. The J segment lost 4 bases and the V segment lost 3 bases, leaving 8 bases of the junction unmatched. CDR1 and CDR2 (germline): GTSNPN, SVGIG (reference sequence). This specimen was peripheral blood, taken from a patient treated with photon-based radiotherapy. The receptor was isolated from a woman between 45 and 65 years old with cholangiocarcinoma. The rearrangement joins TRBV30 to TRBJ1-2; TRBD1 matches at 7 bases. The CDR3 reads CAWRATGVRYGYTF. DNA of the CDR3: TGTGCCTGGAGAGCTACAGGGGTACGCTATGGCTACACCTTC.